The 18 T cell receptor beta chains below were found in one sample sequenced in a study of neurological immune-mediated disorders. Specified time point: longitudinal time-point 2. TCRdb itself ran the 5' RACE reads through MiXCR, one entry per CDR3 protein. The table has 100,000 or so distinct CDR3 sequences, approximately 13% seen once. The material sequenced was PBMCs. The origin of the receptors is a female donor with HTLV-1-associated myelopathy (HAM/TSP).

This clonotype came up many times. This chain links TRBV12-3 or TRBV12-4 with TRBJ2-1; unclear D gene. V was clipped by 6 bases and J by 4 bases, with 7 bases between them. This CDR3 comprises 12 residues. The CDR3 spells CASRGRYNEQFF. The DNA of the CDR3 is TGTGCCAGCAGGGGCCGATACAATGAGCAGTTCTTC.

The chain employs TRBV5-1 and TRBJ2-7; D might be TRBD2 (6 bases). The germline V gene encodes CDR1 SGHRS and CDR2 YFSETQ. Trimming removed 0 bases from V and 7 bases from J, with 11 bases in between. The CDR3 runs to 13 residues. The CDR3 region has the DNA TGCGCCAGCAGCTTGGGACTAGTGGAAGAGCAGTACTTC. Translating it yields CASSLGLVEEQYF.

This clonotype was seen many times. The chain recombines TRBV10-3 with TRBJ2-7; a possible D gene is TRBD2 (6 bases). Deletions cut 0 bases from V and 5 bases from J, with 14 bases between. Germline V gene sequence: CDR1 ENHRY, CDR2 SYGVKD. CDR3 size: 15 residues. The CDR3 here is CAISESKGKRDEQYF. CDR3 DNA sequence: TGTGCCATCAGTGAGTCGAAGGGGAAGCGGGACGAGCAGTACTTC.

Ten or more counts support this clonotype. The chain carries TRBV4-2 and TRBJ2-1, with D tentatively TRBD1 (7 bases). V lost 0 bases and J lost 2, with 11 bases in between. The CDR3 extends over 16 amino acids. The V gene's germline CDR1 is LGHNA and CDR2 YNFKEQ. The DNA of the CDR3 is TGTGCCAGCAGCCAAGAAGGCAGGGGGGCCTACAATGAGCAGTTCTTC. Residues: CASSQEGRGAYNEQFF.

This clonotype appeared many times. This chain's CDR3 is CASSFGGYNEQFF. Here the CDR3 DNA reads TGTGCCAGCAGCTTTGGGGGGTACAATGAGCAGTTCTTC. The chain employs TRBV7-9 and TRBJ2-1; D is perhaps TRBD2 (6 bases). With 3 bases removed from V and 4 bases from J, the gap between germline ends came to 7 bases. CDR3 length: 13 amino acids. CDR1 is SEHNR and CDR2 is FQNEAQ in the germline V gene (reference sequence).

Many counts were recorded for this clonotype. This chain uses TRBV12-3 or TRBV12-4 with TRBJ2-2, with no clear D. V lost 3 bases and J lost 10, with 18 bases in between. This CDR3 has 15 amino acids. The CDR3 region is CASSFGVLSPVELFF. The CDR3 DNA is TGTGCCAGCAGTTTTGGGGTTCTCTCCCCCGTGGAGCTGTTTTTT.

This clonotype has a count of ten or more. V gene TRBV20-1 combines with J gene TRBJ1-2, with a tentative D call TRBD1 (6 bases). Per the germline V gene, CDR1 is DFQATT and CDR2 is SNEGSKA (reference sequence). This CDR3 has 13 residues. Deletions cut 2 bases from V and 2 bases from J, with 9 bases between. The DNA of the CDR3 is TGCAGTGCTAGAAGGGACACAAACTATGGCTACACCTTC. It encodes CSARRDTNYGYTF.

At least ten counts were recorded for this clonotype. This chain uses TRBV6-6 with TRBJ2-3; D is unresolved. This CDR3 has 17 residues. Germline-derived CDR1 and CDR2 are MNHNY and SVGAGI (reference sequence). V shed 0 bases and J shed 3 bases, with 16 bases lying between them. CDR3 DNA sequence: TGTGCCAGCAGTTACTCGTTTTCTCCATTAATGACAGATACGCAGTATTTT. Protein sequence: CASSYSFSPLMTDTQYF.

The sample holds a few counts of this clonotype. The chain combines TRBV6-6 with TRBJ1-1; tentative D call: TRBD1 (5 bases). The germline V and J ends were trimmed by 5 bases and 1 base, with 17 bases remaining between them. The germline V gene encodes CDR1 MNHNY and CDR2 SVGAGI (reference sequence). CDR3 length equals 16 residues. The CDR3 loop reads CASSPSKWGPNTEAFF. DNA of the CDR3: TGTGCCAGCAGTCCCTCCAAGTGGGGACCGAACACTGAAGCTTTCTTT.

The chain has TRBV6-4 and TRBJ2-2; no firm D call. CDR3 size: 12 residues. CDR1 and CDR2 from the germline V gene are MRHNA and SNTAGT. V lost 10 bases and J lost 6, with 12 bases in between. As DNA, the CDR3 is TGTGCCAACAGACGGGCCGCCGGGGAGCTGTTTTTT. As protein: CANRRAAGELFF.

This clonotype has a count of ten or more. The chain carries TRBV7-2 and TRBJ2-1; the D gene is possibly TRBD2 (5 bases). The CDR3 has 15 amino acids. CDR1 and CDR2 (germline): SGHTA, FQGNSA. The germline V and J ends were trimmed by 1 base and 1 base, with 8 bases remaining between them. CDR3 sequence: CASSLGTGSYNEQFF. For the CDR3, the DNA is TGTGCCAGCAGCTTAGGTACGGGATCCTACAATGAGCAGTTCTTC.

This clonotype was counted many times. This chain joins TRBV7-8 and TRBJ2-1; D gene uncertain. Germline lookup yields CDR1 SGHVS and CDR2 FQNEAQ. The CDR3 consists of 15 residues. V shed 3 bases and J shed 0 bases, with 9 bases lying between them. The DNA for the CDR3 is TGTGCCAGCAGCTTTGACTCGAGCTCCTACAATGAGCAGTTCTTC. It is translated as CASSFDSSSYNEQFF. The full variable domain, its missing parts supplied by reference TRBV7-8 and TRBJ2-1, is GAGVSQSPRYKVAKRGQDVALRCDPISGHVSLFWYQQALGQGPEFLTYFQNEAQLDKSGLPSDRFFAERPEGSVSTLKIQRTQQEDSAVYLCASSFDSSSYNEQFFGPGTRLTVL.

This clonotype was recorded many times. This rearrangement joins TRBV7-8 to TRBJ1-1; possibly TRBD1 for D (6 bases). V was shortened by 5 bases and J by 1 base, with 11 bases between the two germline ends. Germline assignment: CDR1 SGHVS and CDR2 FQNEAQ. This CDR3 is built from 14 residues. CDR3 region: CASSVKTGNTEAFF. The CDR3 DNA sequence: TGTGCCAGCAGCGTAAAGACAGGGAACACTGAAGCTTTCTTT.

In this sample, this clonotype is medium-sized (0.01 to 0.1%). V usage is TRBV10-3 and J usage is TRBJ2-5; D perhaps matches TRBD2 (7 bases). This CDR3 is built from 13 residues. The V and J ends lost 5 bases and 5 bases respectively, with 12 bases between them. The germline gives CDR1 ENHRY, CDR2 SYGVKD. The CDR3 is CAISTSDRETQYF. DNA of the CDR3: TGTGCCATCAGTACTAGCGACAGGGAGACCCAGTACTTC.

The gene calls are TRBV4-1 and TRBJ1-4, with unresolved D. Deletions cut 4 bases from V and 2 bases from J, with 11 bases between. The CDR3 runs to 15 residues. The germline CDR1 and CDR2 sequences are MGHRA and YSYEKL. CDR3 in amino acids: CASSLSGSTNEKLFF. In nucleotides, the CDR3 is TGCGCCAGCAGCCTATCGGGAAGTACTAATGAAAAACTGTTTTTT.

This clonotype occurred many times. The chain uses TRBV2 and TRBJ1-2, with unresolved D. The CDR3 is 15 amino acids. Germline CDR1 reads SNHLY; CDR2 reads FYNNEI. Trimming shortened V by 8 bases and J by 6 bases, and 22 bases separated the two germline ends. CDR3 loop: CASLSGRMFFDGYTF. CDR3 DNA sequence: TGTGCCAGCTTAAGCGGTCGTATGTTTTTCGATGGCTACACCTTC.

This clonotype has ten or more counts. The chain joins TRBV20-1 to TRBJ2-1, with TRBD2 matching over 11 bases. V gave up 0 bases and J gave up 0 bases; unmatched junction bases: 4. Germline CDR1 DFQATT, CDR2 SNEGSKA (reference sequence). The CDR3 has 17 amino acids. The CDR3 spells CSARDRLAGSSYNEQFF. For the CDR3, the DNA is TGCAGTGCTAGAGATCGACTAGCGGGGAGCTCCTACAATGAGCAGTTCTTC.

This clonotype was counted ten times or more. The genes are TRBV20-1 and TRBJ2-1; 13 nucleotides align to TRBD2. Germline trimming cut 4 bases from V and 4 bases from J; bases unmatched to any gene: 4. Germline assignment: CDR1 DFQATT and CDR2 SNEGSKA (reference sequence). There are 15 residues in the CDR3. The chain's CDR3 is CSAIGTSGAYNEQFF. The CDR3 DNA is TGCAGTGCTATAGGGACTAGCGGGGCGTACAATGAGCAGTTCTTC.